These 6 T cell receptor beta chains were all obtained from the same sample, sequenced in a study of Ad26.COV2.S vaccination and SARS-CoV-2 variants. The data were produced by immunoSEQ multiplex PCR, yet TCRdb's version contains in-frame clones alone and is incomplete. This table has 300,000 to 400,000 clones, roughly 84% appearing once. Specified treatment: 15 to 20 received Ad26.COV2.S at low or high dose, single or two shots; about five received placebo; per-sample allocation not given. Sampling was performed 63 days after the first vaccine or placebo injection. The input for sequencing was peripheral blood, taken in a trial of Ad26.COV2.S vaccine versus placebo. These receptors originate from a person between 18 and 65 years old who received the Ad26.COV2.S COVID-19 vaccine or a placebo.

This chain links TRBV5-4 with TRBJ2-7, with D uncertain. Trimming left V 0 bases short and J 2 bases short, with 9 bases between. The length of the CDR3 is 14 residues. Germline CDR1 and CDR2: SGHNT and YYREEE (reference sequence). DNA for the CDR3: TGTGCCAGCAGCTTGGGCAGTGCTCCCTACGAGCAGTACTTC. Residues: CASSLGSAPYEQYF.

The chain employs TRBV7-2 and TRBJ2-7; TRBD2 matches at 7 bases. Germline values: CDR1 SGHTA, CDR2 FQGNSA. Trimming at V came to 0 bases and at J to 7 bases, leaving 12 bases not matched to a gene. The CDR3 extends over 16 amino acids. In DNA form, the CDR3 reads TGTGCCAGCAGCTTAGCGTGGAGTGGTTCGGGGGGTGAGCAGTACTTC. Its translation is CASSLAWSGSGGEQYF.

This chain joins TRBV3-1 (or the pseudogene TRBV3-2) and TRBJ2-1, with TRBD2 matching 9 bases. CDR3 length: 16 residues. With 1 base clipped from V and 8 bases from J, the junction kept 9 bases outside the gene matches. Germline CDR1 LGHDT, CDR2 YNNKEL (reference sequence). The DNA for the CDR3 is TGTGCCAGCAGCCAAGCCTTAGCGGGGGATACCGATGAGCAGTTCTTC. It is translated as CASSQALAGDTDEQFF.

CDR3 sequence reads: CASSPLGGGKGETQYF. Written as DNA, the CDR3 is TGCGCCAGCAGCCCCCTCGGGGGGGGCAAAGGAGAGACCCAGTACTTC. The chain carries TRBV4-1 and TRBJ2-5, with TRBD2 identical over 8 bases. Germline trimming cut 4 bases from V and 4 bases from J; bases unmatched to any gene: 11. CDR1 and CDR2 (germline): MGHRA, YSYEKL. There are 16 residues in the CDR3.

V usage is TRBV29-1 and J usage is TRBJ1-1, with TRBD1 as a possible D gene (6 bases). Trimming pared 7 bases from V and 1 base from J, leaving 10 bases between. The CDR3 consists of 12 residues. Germline V CDR1 and CDR2: SQVTM, ANQGSEA. The CDR3 loop reads CSATTGNTEAFF. The CDR3 DNA sequence: TGCAGCGCAACGACAGGGAACACTGAAGCTTTCTTT.

This clone is a singleton in its sample. CDR3 bases: TGTGCCAGTAGTACGCGGGACAGGGGGCCGCATGGGACCCAGTACTTC. Protein product: CASSTRDRGPHGTQYF. The genes are TRBV19 and TRBJ2-5; TRBD1 matches 12 bases. With V trimmed by 4 bases and J by 7 bases, 10 bases remained unmatched. Germline V CDR1 and CDR2: LNHDA, SQIVND (reference sequence). The CDR3 covers 16 residues. Supplemented by reference TRBV19 and TRBJ2-5, the full variable domain reads DGGITQSPKYLFRKEGQNVTLSCEQNLNHDAMYWYRQDPGQGLRLIYYSQIVNDFQKGDIAEGYSVSREKKESFPLTVTSAQKNPTAFYLCASSTRDRGPHGTQYFGPGTRLLVL.